The rows below give T cell receptor beta chains drawn from one sample of a study of T-cell memory formation after mild COVID-19. TCRdb used MiXCR to reprocess the 5' RACE reads, holding one entry per CDR3 protein. The sample lists under 250,000 distinct CDR3 sequences; roughly 10% were seen once. The sequenced material came from PBMCs or a T cell subset sorted from them (not recorded which). Receptors originate from a man aged 18 to 29 who had mild COVID-19 (a few samples of this study predate the infection). Cell type and time point are not known. CDR3s include the opening cysteine and the closing phenylalanine or tryptophan. A D gene is named only where the DNA matches it firmly. Size values are once, few and many counts, or a class for expanded clones, and some rows have none.

j_call | clone_size | d_call | v_call | cdr3_nt | cdr3_aa
TRBJ1-1 | NA | NA | TRBV28 | TGTGCCATCAAAGCGGGGCCCATGAACACTGAAGCTTTCTTT | CAIKAGPMNTEAFF
TRBJ2-5 | NA | TRBD2 | TRBV13 | TGTGCCAGCAGCTTAGCCCAAGGACTAGCGGGGGGGCCCTACCAAGAGACCCAGTACTTC | CASSLAQGLAGGPYQETQYF
TRBJ1-2 | NA | TRBD1 | TRBV27 | TGTGCCAGCGGACAGGGCAGTGGCTACACCTTC | CASGQGSGYTF
TRBJ1-2 | NA | NA | TRBV24-1 | TGTGCCACCAGCCACGGGAATAACTATGGCTACACCTTC | CATSHGNNYGYTF
TRBJ2-3 | few | NA | TRBV12-3/TRBV12-4 | TGTGCCAGCGCTAGGGGAGATACGCAGTATTTT | CASARGDTQYF
TRBJ2-7 | NA | NA | TRBV25-1 | TGTGCCAGCAGCCCTCCGGGCCGAGGGGAGCAGTACTTC | CASSPPGRGEQYF
TRBJ1-5 | many | TRBD1 | TRBV20-1 | TGCAGTGCTAGAGATGACAGGGGTCAAGCCCAGCATTTT | CSARDDRGQAQHF
TRBJ2-2 | many | NA | TRBV6-5 | TGTGCCAGCAGTAACCGGGAAGGGCTGTTTTTT | CASSNREGLFF
TRBJ1-2 | few | TRBD1 | TRBV2 | TGTGCCAGCAGGGACAGGGGGCCAGCTGGCTACACCTTC | CASRDRGPAGYTF
TRBJ2-6 | few | NA | TRBV7-8 | TGTGCCAGCAGTCCCCTCCTAGGGGCCAACGTCCTGACTTTC | CASSPLLGANVLTF
TRBJ1-3 | few | NA | TRBV12-3/TRBV12-4 | TGTGCCAGCAGCCTCGGATTTGGAAACACCATATATTTT | CASSLGFGNTIYF
TRBJ1-5 | few | NA | TRBV7-9 | TGTGCCAGCAGCTTAGGCGGGACTCAGCCCCAGCATTTT | CASSLGGTQPQHF
TRBJ2-5 | NA | TRBD2 | TRBV5-1 | TGCGCCAGCAGACTAGGGACTAGTTCAGGTCAAGAGACCCAGTACTTC | CASRLGTSSGQETQYF
TRBJ2-5 | NA | NA | TRBV10-2 | TGCGCCAGCAGTGACCACACGGAGACCCAGTACTTC | CASSDHTETQYF
TRBJ1-3 | few | NA | TRBV7-2 | TGTGCCAGCAGCTTAGCAATCTCGGGAAACACCATATATTTT | CASSLAISGNTIYF
TRBJ1-5 | NA | TRBD1 | TRBV5-1 | TGCGCCAGCAGCCTGACAGGGCTTGAGAAACAGCCCCAGCATTTT | CASSLTGLEKQPQHF
TRBJ2-1 | NA | TRBD1 | TRBV5-1 | TGCGCCAGCAGCTTGTGGCTTTTACAGGGGTTTAACAATGAGCAGTTCTTC | CASSLWLLQGFNNEQFF
TRBJ1-2 | few | TRBD1 | TRBV9 | TGTGCCAGCAGCATTGGACAGGGGGCTGATGGCTACACCTTC | CASSIGQGADGYTF
TRBJ2-2 | few | TRBD1 | TRBV19 | TGTGCCAGTAGTTTGGGGACAGAGAACACCGGGGAGCTGTTTTTT | CASSLGTENTGELFF
TRBJ2-2 | few | TRBD1 | TRBV28 | TGTGCCAGCAGTTTAGCCGGACAGGGGACCACCGGGGAGCTGTTTTTT | CASSLAGQGTTGELFF
TRBJ2-3 | many | NA | TRBV5-1 | TGCGCCAGCAGCTTGGATAGCGCAGATACGCAGTATTTT | CASSLDSADTQYF
TRBJ1-5 | NA | TRBD1 | TRBV18 | TGTGCCACCTCTGAGGACAGGGCCCAGCCCCAGCATTTT | CATSEDRAQPQHF
TRBJ2-7 | NA | NA | TRBV3-1 | TGTGCCAGCAGCCGAATGAGGACTACCTACGAGCAGTACTTC | CASSRMRTTYEQYF